Presented here are 28 T cell receptor beta chains from one specimen sequenced in a study of blood T cell repertoires in COVID-19. This table comes from immunoSEQ multiplex PCR, and its TCRdb copy is limited to in-frame clones, with some not included. Among about 210,000 clones, around 84% were seen once, and the ten largest hold under 4%. The source material was PBMCs or T cells enriched from blood (not recorded which). The receptors were sampled from a woman in her 30s who had been exposed to COVID-19.

The chain carries TRBV7-3 and TRBJ1-1, with TRBD1 matching over 7 bases. V trimming: 2 bases; J trimming: 2 bases; junction bases outside the gene matches: 5. There are 15 residues in the CDR3. Germline CDR1 is SGHTA and CDR2 is FQGTGA. CDR3 residues: CASSLYRQGNTEAFF. CDR3 in DNA: TGTGCCAGCAGCTTATATAGACAGGGTAACACTGAAGCTTTCTTT. The whole variable domain, remainder taken from reference TRBV7-3 and TRBJ1-1, is GAGVSQTPSNKVTEKGKYVELRCDPISGHTALYWYRQSLGQGPEFLIYFQGTGAADDSGLPNDRFFAVRPEGSVSTLKIQRTERGDSAVYLCASSLYRQGNTEAFFGQGTRLTVV.

The sample holds a few counts of this clone. This chain connects TRBV27 to TRBJ1-6; D not certain. CDR1 MNHEY and CDR2 SMNVEV come from the germline V gene (reference sequence). Trimming took off 3 bases at V and 8 bases at J, with 11 bases between the two ends. This CDR3 region has 14 residues. The CDR3 spells CASSLVATHSPLHF. In nucleotides, the CDR3 is TGTGCCAGCAGTTTGGTCGCGACTCATTCACCCCTCCACTTT.

The chain recombines TRBV5-3 with TRBJ2-1; TRBD2 matches 9 bases. TRBV5-3 belongs to the ORF category, with a function that is uncertain. This CDR3 spans 19 amino acids. With 0 bases clipped from V and 10 bases from J, the junction kept 20 bases outside the gene matches. The CDR3 loop reads CARSLAGLAGGDRRGEQFF. CDR3 bases: TGTGCCAGAAGCTTGGCCGGCCTCGCGGGGGGGGACCGTCGGGGCGAGCAGTTCTTC.

CDR3 protein: CASSFSGGAGGEQFF. The CDR3 DNA reads as TGTGCCAGCAGCTTTAGCGGGGGGGCTGGCGGTGAGCAGTTCTTC. This rearrangement joins TRBV11-3 to TRBJ2-1; 11 positions match TRBD2. CDR1 and CDR2 from the germline V gene are SGHNT and YENEEA. The CDR3 sequence is 15 residues long. V shed 3 bases and J 9 bases; nucleotides not matched to a gene: 7.

The V call is TRBV30, the J call TRBJ2-3; D not resolved. The V end lost 2 bases, the J end lost 4 bases, and 7 bases lay between the germline ends. The CDR3 consists of 12 residues. Germline V gene data show CDR1 as GTSNPN and CDR2 as SVGIG (reference sequence). CDR3 loop: CAWSYEPDTQYF. The CDR3 region has the DNA TGTGCCTGGAGTTACGAGCCAGATACGCAGTATTTT.

This chain connects TRBV2 to TRBJ1-1; weak D call: TRBD1 (5 bases). Germline CDR1 SNHLY, CDR2 FYNNEI. The CDR3 runs to 12 residues. Trimming took off 7 bases at V and 1 base at J, with 7 bases between the two ends. CDR3 residues: CASTQGNTEAFF. As DNA, the CDR3 is TGTGCCAGCACTCAGGGGAACACTGAAGCTTTCTTT.

This clone was seen just once. The chain combines TRBV6-2 or TRBV6-3 with TRBJ1-5; the match to TRBD1 covers 8 bases. The V gene's germline CDR1 is MNHEY and CDR2 SVGEGT. This CDR3 contains 14 residues. J gave up 8 bases and V 5 bases, and 8 bases lay outside the gene matches. CDR3 sequence reads: CASSPVDRVKPQHF. CDR3 nucleotides: TGTGCCAGCAGTCCCGTGGACAGGGTCAAGCCCCAGCATTTT.

The chain recombines TRBV11-3 with TRBJ2-3; 11 nucleotides agree with TRBD2. This CDR3 is built from 17 residues. J was trimmed by 0 bases and V by 5 bases; bases with no gene match: 7. Per germline, CDR1 SGHNT and CDR2 YENEEA. The DNA of the CDR3 is TGTGCCAGCAGCCGAGGGACTAGCGGCCTAAGCACAGATACGCAGTATTTT. This gives the protein CASSRGTSGLSTDTQYF.

The chain combines TRBV27 with TRBJ1-3; no clear D gene. CDR3 size: 15 residues. Looked up from germline, CDR1 is MNHEY and CDR2 is SMNVEV (reference sequence). The V end was cut by 0 bases, the J end by 3 bases, with 9 bases between. The DNA for the CDR3 is TGTGCCAGCAGTTTATCTTTCGGGAGTGGAAACACCATATATTTT. Translating gives CASSLSFGSGNTIYF.

This chain uses TRBV9 with TRBJ2-7, with TRBD2 identical over 10 bases. J lost 0 bases, V lost 4 bases, and 4 bases had no gene match. CDR3 length equals 15 residues. Germline V gives CDR1 SGDLS, CDR2 YYNGEE. CDR3 nucleotide sequence: TGTGCCAGCAGCTCTAGCGGGGGTTTCTCCTACGAGCAGTACTTC. Translated, it gives CASSSSGGFSYEQYF.

The genes are TRBV7-6 and TRBJ2-7; 8 positions match TRBD2. Trimming removed 5 bases from V and 0 bases from J; junction bases left unmatched: 9. The CDR3 totals 16 residues. Looked up from germline, CDR1 is SGHVS and CDR2 is FNYEAQ. CDR3 DNA sequence: TGTGCCAGCAGCGCTCGATTAGCGGGGAGCTCCTACGAGCAGTACTTC. This sequence encodes CASSARLAGSSYEQYF.

The chain uses TRBV7-2 and TRBJ2-1; 8 bases line up with TRBD1. V trimming: 1 base; J trimming: 4 bases; junction bases outside the gene matches: 0. The CDR3 consists of 14 residues. Germline CDR1 SGHTA, CDR2 FQGNSA. For the CDR3, the DNA is TGTGCCAGCAGCTTAGGACAGGGGTACAATGAGCAGTTCTTC. Amino acid sequence: CASSLGQGYNEQFF.

This CDR3 is CASSLAIGGLEKLFF. In DNA form, the CDR3 reads TGTGCCAGCAGCTTAGCGATTGGGGGCCTGGAAAAACTGTTTTTT. The chain has TRBV7-9 and TRBJ1-4; perhaps TRBD1 as D (6 bases). Trimming left V 0 bases short and J 8 bases short, with 13 bases between. CDR1 and CDR2 (germline): SEHNR, FQNEAQ (reference sequence). The CDR3 sequence is 15 residues long.

The V and J genes are TRBV18 and TRBJ2-7; a possible D gene is TRBD1 (5 bases). CDR3 length: 14 residues. Per germline, CDR1 KGHSH and CDR2 LQKENI. Trimming removed 1 base at V and 6 bases at J, with 13 bases between. The CDR3 sequence: CASSPLRVKTEQYF. DNA of the CDR3: TGTGCCAGCTCACCACTCAGGGTAAAGACCGAGCAGTACTTC.

The rearrangement links TRBV9 to TRBJ1-2; 9 nucleotides line up with TRBD1. The germline CDR1 and CDR2 sequences are SGDLS and YYNGEE. Germline trimming cut 4 bases from V and 0 bases from J; bases unmatched to any gene: 22. The CDR3 has 21 amino acids. The CDR3 sequence: CASSPRDRALSFDVANYGYTF. The CDR3 coding sequence is TGTGCCAGCAGCCCTCGGGACAGGGCTTTGTCGTTTGATGTCGCTAACTATGGCTACACCTTC.

The chain combines TRBV19 with TRBJ1-2; a possible D gene is TRBD1 (5 bases). Trimming cost V 0 bases and J 4 bases, with 12 bases left between them. Germline-derived CDR1 and CDR2 are LNHDA and SQIVND (reference sequence). The length of the CDR3 is 15 residues. For the CDR3, the DNA is TGTGCCAGTAGTATAGATCGGGCAGGGATCTATGGCTACACCTTC. Its protein is CASSIDRAGIYGYTF.

This chain joins TRBV15 and TRBJ2-4; the D is unclear. The V and J ends lost 3 bases and 6 bases respectively, with 15 bases between them. In germline, CDR1 is LNHNV, CDR2 YYDKDF (reference sequence). This CDR3 has 15 residues. In DNA, the CDR3 is TGTGCCACCAGCAGTGGCCCCTCCGGCGGAAACATTCAGTACTTC. This codes for CATSSGPSGGNIQYF.

The V call is TRBV5-4, the J call TRBJ2-5; 12 nucleotides align to TRBD2. V was pared by 4 bases and J by 3 bases, with 10 bases of the junction left unmatched. Per the germline V gene, CDR1 is SGHNT and CDR2 is YYREEE (reference sequence). The CDR3 runs to 17 residues. CDR3 residues: CASSVEAGLAGKETQYF. CDR3 in DNA: TGTGCCAGCAGCGTTGAAGCTGGACTAGCGGGGAAAGAGACCCAGTACTTC.

The chain couples TRBV2 to TRBJ2-2, with TRBD1 matching over 8 bases. Per germline, CDR1 SNHLY and CDR2 FYNNEI. The CDR3 totals 16 residues. Trimming at V came to 6 bases and at J to 4 bases, leaving 10 bases not matched to a gene. In DNA, the CDR3 is TGTGCCAGCAGGGGGCGGGGACAGGTTGCCACCGGGGAGCTGTTTTTT. Translating it yields CASRGRGQVATGELFF.

CDR3 coding DNA: TGCGCCAGCACCCTCACAGGGGGCTTGGGCTATGGCTACACCTTC. Translated: CASTLTGGLGYGYTF. This chain connects TRBV5-1 to TRBJ1-2; 9 bases fit TRBD1. The CDR3 has 15 residues. J lost 4 bases, V lost 6 bases, and 10 bases had no gene match. In germline, CDR1 is SGHRS, CDR2 YFSETQ.

This rearrangement joins TRBV7-9 to TRBJ1-4, with D perhaps TRBD1 (6 bases). V was trimmed by 6 bases and J by 7 bases, leaving 18 bases between them. The CDR3 runs to 15 residues. From germline, CDR1 is SEHNR and CDR2 FQNEAQ (reference sequence). CDR3 sequence (DNA): TGTGCCAGCAGAACAACAGGGAGAGATGGTGAAAAACTGTTTTTT. Translation gives CASRTTGRDGEKLFF.

The chain recombines TRBV4-3 with TRBJ1-2, with D maybe TRBD1 (6 bases). This CDR3 contains 14 residues. From germline, CDR1 is LGHNA and CDR2 YSLEER. Trimming stripped 3 bases from V and 4 bases from J, with 12 bases between. Here the CDR3 reads CASSHSDSPYGYTF. CDR3 DNA: TGCGCCAGCAGCCACTCGGACAGTCCCTATGGCTACACCTTC.

The gene calls are TRBV4-3 and TRBJ2-3; maybe TRBD2 (5 bases). V dropped 0 bases and J dropped 3 bases, with 7 bases sitting between them. Germline loops: CDR1 LGHNA, CDR2 YSLEER. The CDR3 spans 14 residues. Here the CDR3 reads CASSQETRTDTQYF. The CDR3 coding sequence is TGCGCCAGCAGCCAAGAAACTAGGACAGATACGCAGTATTTT.

This clone was detected only once. This sequence joins TRBV10-3 and TRBJ1-2; weak D call: TRBD1 (6 bases). The V gene lost 0 bases and the J gene lost 13 bases, with 15 bases spanning the gap. The CDR3 covers 13 residues. CDR1 and CDR2 from the germline V gene are ENHRY and SYGVKD. The CDR3 coding sequence is TGTGCCATCAGTGAGTCGGACAGTCGATCTTTCACCTTC. Translation: CAISESDSRSFTF.

V is TRBV10-2 and J is TRBJ1-2; 7 bases are shared with TRBD1. Unmatched junction bases numbered 11, after V lost 0 bases and J lost 7 bases. Germline CDR1 reads WSHSY; CDR2 reads SAAADI. There are 16 residues in the CDR3. The CDR3 nucleotides read TGCGCCAGCAGTGAGTCATCCGTGACAGGGTCCGCTGGCTACACCTTC. As protein: CASSESSVTGSAGYTF.

This rearrangement joins TRBV5-6 to TRBJ1-6, with 9 bases lining up with TRBD1. Trimming removed 3 bases from V and 10 bases from J; junction bases left unmatched: 11. Germline-derived CDR1 and CDR2 are SGHDT and YYEEEE. The CDR3 extends over 16 amino acids. CDR3 sequence reads: CASSYTRDRVMSPLHF. The DNA for the CDR3 is TGTGCCAGCAGCTACACCCGGGACAGGGTAATGTCACCCCTCCACTTT. The full variable domain, in which reference TRBV5-6 and TRBJ1-6 provide the parts outside the CDR3, is DAGVTQSPTHLIKTRGQQVTLRCSPKSGHDTVSWYQQALGQGPQFIFQYYEEEERQRGNFPDRFSGHQFPNYSSELNVNALLLGDSALYLCASSYTRDRVMSPLHFGNGTRLTVT.

Regarding this clone: One end of the junction fails to match germline, which may point to a read error. J is TRBJ1-4 and V is TRBV4-1, with D perhaps TRBD1 (5 bases). The CDR3 length is 17 residues. The germline V gene encodes CDR1 MGHRA and CDR2 YSYEKL. CDR3 in DNA: TGCGCCAGCAGTCAAGAAGAGTTGCGGGGCTTCGGGCATTTACTGTTTTTT. This encodes CASSQEELRGFGHLLFF.

The V gene is TRBV11-1, the J gene TRBJ2-3, with no clear D. The ends were cut back, 3 bases at V and 3 bases at J, with 10 bases in the middle. CDR3 size: 14 residues. In germline, CDR1 is SGHAT, CDR2 FQDESV (reference sequence). CDR3: CASSFFGGTDTQYF. Here the CDR3 DNA reads TGTGCCAGCAGCTTCTTTGGCGGAACAGATACGCAGTATTTT.